The 19 T cell receptor beta chains below were found in one sample sequenced in a study of control samples from healthy donors and cancer patients. Sequencing used immunoSEQ multiplex PCR; TCRdb keeps in-frame clones, though not all of them. Of 29,000 or so clones in the sample, about 90% were seen once. Sequencing was performed on formalin-fixed, paraffin-embedded tissue. All receptors derive from a female donor with melanoma.

The chain joins TRBV6-6 to TRBJ2-1; D not resolved. Deletions cut 4 bases from V and 0 bases from J, with 10 bases between. Per germline, CDR1 MNHNY and CDR2 SVGAGI (reference sequence). The CDR3 runs 15 residues. Here the CDR3 reads CASSFLVISYNEQFF. The CDR3 DNA is TGTGCCAGCAGTTTCCTAGTGATCTCCTACAATGAGCAGTTCTTC.

V gene TRBV6-1 combines with J gene TRBJ2-3; D is perhaps TRBD1 (6 bases). CDR3 length equals 14 residues. Trimming shortened V by 2 bases and J by 0 bases, and 6 bases separated the two germline ends. Germline V gene lookup returns CDR1 MNHNS and CDR2 SASEGT. CDR3 amino acids: CASSEQGSTDTQYF. DNA of the CDR3: TGTGCCAGCAGTGAACAGGGGAGCACAGATACGCAGTATTTT.

The chain has TRBV11-3 and TRBJ2-1, with 14 bases that match TRBD2. V dropped 4 bases and J dropped 6; count of bases not matched to a gene: 5. The CDR3 has 16 residues. The germline V gene has CDR1 SGHNT and CDR2 YENEEA. This chain's CDR3 is CASSYAGTSGSNEQFF. The CDR3 DNA follows: TGTGCCAGCAGCTACGCCGGGACTAGCGGGAGCAATGAGCAGTTCTTC.

V usage is TRBV5-6 and J usage is TRBJ2-3, with 8 positions matching TRBD2. This CDR3 has 17 amino acids. Germline CDR1 SGHDT, CDR2 YYEEEE. Trimming at V came to 2 bases and at J to 3 bases, leaving 11 bases not matched to a gene. CDR3 nucleotides: TGTGCCAGCAGCTTTTTGGGTGCAGCGGGGGCGACAGATACGCAGTATTTT. It is translated as CASSFLGAAGATDTQYF.

The chain links TRBV9 to TRBJ1-1; no clear D gene. CDR1 and CDR2 from the germline V gene are SGDLS and YYNGEE. The CDR3 totals 14 residues. Trimming removed 0 bases from V and 4 bases from J, with 10 bases in between. The CDR3 region is CASSVDGLGTEAFF. CDR3 DNA sequence: TGTGCCAGCAGCGTAGACGGGCTCGGCACTGAAGCTTTCTTT.

The chain combines TRBV5-1 with TRBJ2-3; TRBD2 agrees at 8 bases. Per the germline V gene, CDR1 is SGHRS and CDR2 is YFSETQ. The CDR3 is 15 residues long. Losses at the gene ends were 6 bases for V and 6 bases for J; bases not matched to a gene: 12. The DNA for the CDR3 is TGCGCCAGCACTACCACGGGAGGGCCATCGGATACGCAGTATTTT. Translating gives CASTTTGGPSDTQYF.

This sequence joins TRBV27 and TRBJ1-5; no clear D gene. V was clipped by 8 bases and J by 0 bases, with 11 bases between them. CDR3 length: 14 amino acids. Germline assignment: CDR1 MNHEY and CDR2 SMNVEV (reference sequence). The CDR3, as DNA: TGTGCCAGCCGGCCGGTTTATAGCAATCAGCCCCAGCATTTT. Protein sequence: CASRPVYSNQPQHF.

Remarks on this clone: One junction end disagrees with the germline gene, perhaps due to a read error. This chain joins TRBV6-6 and TRBJ1-4, with TRBD1 as a possible D gene (5 bases). This CDR3 has 12 amino acids. In germline, CDR1 is MNHNY, CDR2 SVGAGI (reference sequence). The CDR3 sequence: CASSRVNEKLFF. The CDR3 DNA reads as TGTGCCAGCAGCAGGGTGAATGAAAAATTGTTTTTT.

V usage is TRBV4-2 and J usage is TRBJ2-2, with D hard to call. In germline, CDR1 is LGHNA, CDR2 YNFKEQ. V lost 8 bases, J lost 2 bases, and 9 bases lay in between. The CDR3 is 13 amino acids. The CDR3 protein is CASRVENTGELFF. CDR3 bases: TGTGCCAGCCGGGTAGAAAACACCGGGGAGCTGTTTTTT.

The CDR3 DNA reads TGTGCCAGCAGCGCCGGACAGGGGGGAGAGACCCAGTACTTC. This translates into CASSAGQGGETQYF. V is TRBV7-2 and J is TRBJ2-5; TRBD1 matches 10 bases. The CDR3 has 14 amino acids. The germline gives CDR1 SGHTA, CDR2 FQGNSA. The V gene end was trimmed by 5 bases and the J gene end by 4 bases; junction bases not matched to a gene: 4.

V gene TRBV27 combines with J gene TRBJ2-5, with TRBD2 identical over 15 bases. Germline-derived CDR1 and CDR2 are MNHEY and SMNVEV (reference sequence). The CDR3 length is 14 residues. With V trimmed by 7 bases and J by 6 bases, 3 bases remained unmatched. CDR3 bases: TGTGCCAGCAAGGGACTAGCGGGAGGAAAGACCCAGTACTTC. Its protein is CASKGLAGGKTQYF.

The V and J genes are TRBV27 and TRBJ1-2, with D uncertain. Germline assignment: CDR1 MNHEY and CDR2 SMNVEV (reference sequence). V gave up 3 bases and J gave up 0 bases, with 11 bases separating them. The CDR3 length is 15 residues. Here the CDR3 reads CASSFKGMPNYGYTF. DNA for the CDR3: TGTGCCAGCAGTTTCAAGGGAATGCCTAACTATGGCTACACCTTC.

The chain joins TRBV18 to TRBJ2-7, with 9 bases aligning to TRBD1. The ends lost 5 bases at V and 3 bases at J; junction bases unmatched: 2. The germline V gene has CDR1 KGHSH and CDR2 LQKENI. The CDR3 has 13 amino acids. The CDR3 DNA is TGTGCCAGCTCATCGACAGGGGGCTACGAGCAGTACTTC. Its protein is CASSSTGGYEQYF.

The chain employs TRBV2 and TRBJ1-6; 7 bases agree with TRBD1. The CDR3 is 14 residues long. J gave up 7 bases and V 5 bases, and 5 bases lay outside the gene matches. Germline V lookup: CDR1 SNHLY, CDR2 FYNNEI. The CDR3 region is CASSSGTVNSPLHF. The DNA of the CDR3 is TGTGCCAGCAGTTCCGGGACAGTCAATTCACCCCTCCACTTT.

The genes are TRBV12-3 or TRBV12-4 and TRBJ1-2; D ambiguous. V dropped 3 bases and J dropped 5 bases, with 10 bases sitting between them. The CDR3 has 13 amino acids. For the CDR3, the DNA is TGTGCCAGCAGTTTGGGCCAGCGGTATGGCTACACCTTC. This codes for CASSLGQRYGYTF.

The J gene is TRBJ2-7, the V gene TRBV5-1, with a possible D match to TRBD1 (5 bases). The CDR3 has 14 amino acids. V was clipped by 3 bases and J by 1 base, with 11 bases between them. The germline V gene has CDR1 SGHRS and CDR2 YFSETQ. The CDR3 DNA sequence: TGCGCCAGCAGCTCCCTGGACACTTCCTACGAGCAGTACTTC. Its protein product is CASSSLDTSYEQYF.

The chain uses TRBV18 and TRBJ1-3; the D gene is possibly TRBD1 (5 bases). This CDR3 is built from 15 residues. The V end was cut by 6 bases, the J end by 2 bases, with 14 bases between. Germline loops: CDR1 KGHSH, CDR2 LQKENI. The CDR3 here is CASSRTGTAGNTIYF. CDR3 nucleotide sequence: TGTGCCAGCTCCCGCACTGGGACCGCTGGAAACACCATATATTTT.

The chain uses TRBV2 and TRBJ2-1; D might be TRBD1 (5 bases). Germline assignment: CDR1 SNHLY and CDR2 FYNNEI. CDR3 length: 15 residues. V lost 1 base and J lost 0, with 7 bases in between. DNA of the CDR3: TGTGCCAGCAGTGAAGGCCAGGGCTCCTACAATGAGCAGTTCTTC. Amino acids: CASSEGQGSYNEQFF.

The rearrangement uses TRBV5-1 and TRBJ2-5; D tentatively fits TRBD1 or TRBD2 (5 bases each). Germline CDR1 and CDR2: SGHRS and YFSETQ. CDR3 length: 16 residues. Between the trimmed V and J ends, which lost 0 bases and 2 bases, there was a span of 14 bases. CDR3 sequence: CASSLGWDGYQETQYF. The CDR3 DNA sequence: TGCGCCAGCAGCTTGGGTTGGGACGGTTATCAAGAGACCCAGTACTTC. The full variable domain, with the rest looked up from reference TRBV5-1 and TRBJ2-5, is KAGVTQTPRYLIKTRGQQVTLSCSPISGHRSVSWYQQTPGQGLQFLFEYFSETQRNKGNFPGRFSGRQFSNSRSEMNVSTLELGDSALYLCASSLGWDGYQETQYFGPGTRLLVL.